A selection of T cell receptor beta chains follows, all from one sample in a study of shared clonotypes between healthy human individuals. Sequencing used immunoSEQ multiplex PCR; TCRdb keeps in-frame clones, though not all of them. In the table there are under 600,000 clones, about 96% of which are singletons. Sequenced: naive CD4+ T cells sorted from blood. These receptors came from a woman aged 30 to 39 in good health. Both conserved end residues are part of each CDR3. The order of the fields is D gene, V gene, clone size, J gene, CDR3 protein, CDR3 DNA. D genes are given only for firm matches. Where a row states a size, it is once, few, many or the class of an expanded clone; other rows omit it.

>.|TRBV4-1|.|TRBJ2-5
CASSQGGTLSQETQYF
TGCGCCAGCAGCCAAGGGGGGACACTTAGTCAAGAGACCCAGTACTTC
>.|TRBV6-1|.|TRBJ1-1
CASSLDSTVFF
TGTGCCAGCAGCCTCGACAGCACGGTATTCTTT
>.|TRBV25-1|.|TRBJ1-4
CASSGHSRGNEKLFF
TGTGCCAGCAGTGGCCACAGTCGTGGGAATGAAAAACTGTTTTTT
>.|TRBV5-1|.|TRBJ2-1
CASSLLQGINEQFF
TGCGCCAGCAGCTTGCTTCAGGGTATCAATGAGCAGTTCTTC
>.|TRBV28|.|TRBJ2-6
CASSFGGAQGANVLTF
TGTGCCAGCAGTTTTGGGGGGGCGCAGGGGGCCAACGTCCTGACTTTC
>.|TRBV2|.|TRBJ1-5
CASKEEVNQPQHF
TGTGCCAGCAAGGAGGAGGTCAATCAGCCCCAGCATTTT
>.|TRBV19|.|TRBJ2-3
CASSERQGGTDTQYF
TGTGCCAGTAGCGAAAGACAGGGAGGGACAGATACGCAGTATTTT
>TRBD2|TRBV5-1|.|TRBJ2-1
CASSPGGVNDEQFF
TGCGCCAGCAGCCCGGGAGGTGTGAACGATGAGCAGTTCTTC
>.|TRBV14|.|TRBJ1-1
CASSQVNQFNRAFF
TGTGCCAGCAGCCAAGTAAACCAGTTCAATAGGGCTTTCTTT
>.|TRBV27|.|TRBJ2-7
CASSKLGYEQYF
TGTGCCAGCAGTAAACTGGGCTACGAGCAGTACTTC
>.|TRBV5-6|.|TRBJ2-3
CASSLLGKPDTQYF
TGTGCCAGCAGCTTGCTAGGGAAACCAGATACGCAGTATTTT
>TRBD2|TRBV28|.|TRBJ2-2
CASSLYSSGKGNTGELFF
TGTGCCAGCAGTTTATATTCTAGCGGGAAAGGGAACACCGGGGAGCTGTTTTTT
>TRBD2|TRBV5-1|.|TRBJ2-5
CASSWGTSGTETQYF
TGCGCCAGCAGCTGGGGGACTAGCGGGACTGAGACCCAGTACTTC
>.|TRBV6-1|few|TRBJ1-1
CASSDLGEAFF
TGTGCCAGCAGTGATTTGGGTGAAGCTTTCTTT
>.|TRBV5-1|once|TRBJ2-1
CASSLAVRGPHSSYNEQFF
TGCGCCAGCAGCTTGGCCGTCAGGGGCCCACACAGCTCCTACAATGAGCAGTTCTTC
>.|TRBV7-9|.|TRBJ1-2
CASGPGPYGYTF
TGTGCCAGCGGGCCGGGGCCCTATGGCTACACCTTC
>.|TRBV5-4|.|TRBJ1-5
CASSEQGQPQHF
TGTGCCAGCAGCGAACAGGGTCAGCCCCAGCATTTT
>.|TRBV6-6|.|TRBJ2-3
CASSYGRVTDTQYF
TGTGCCAGCAGTTACGGGCGGGTTACAGATACGCAGTATTTT
>TRBD1|TRBV28|.|TRBJ1-5
CASTLRDRERGNQPQHF
TGTGCCAGCACCCTCCGGGACAGGGAAAGAGGGAATCAGCCCCAGCATTTT
>.|TRBV28|.|TRBJ2-1
CASSADTNNEQFF
TGTGCCAGCAGTGCCGACACAAACAATGAGCAGTTCTTC
>.|TRBV6-1|.|TRBJ2-1
CASSPLALTYNEQFF
TGTGCCAGCAGCCCCTTAGCCCTAACCTACAATGAGCAGTTCTTC
>TRBD2|TRBV10-2|.|TRBJ2-3
CASRGLATDTQYF
TGCGCCAGCAGGGGACTAGCCACAGATACGCAGTATTTT
>TRBD1|TRBV28|.|TRBJ1-3
CASSSHSSRDRRRDTIYF
TGTGCCAGCAGTTCGCATAGCTCCCGGGACAGGCGGCGAGACACCATATATTTT
>TRBD2|TRBV27|once|TRBJ2-7
CASSRRAGVVYEQYF
TGTGCCAGCAGTCGAAGAGCGGGAGTGGTCTACGAGCAGTACTTC
>TRBD2|TRBV25-1|.|TRBJ2-7
CASSGFSGSEQYF
TGTGCCAGCAGTGGATTTAGCGGGAGCGAGCAGTACTTC
>.|TRBV7-8|.|TRBJ2-6
CASSLRTGANVLTF
TGTGCCAGCAGCCTGCGGACTGGGGCCAACGTCCTGACTTTC
>.|TRBV19|.|TRBJ1-4
CATRGQPNEKLFF
TGTGCCACCCGGGGCCAGCCGAATGAAAAACTGTTTTTT
>.|TRBV5-8|.|TRBJ2-2
CASSFRSYTGELFF
TGTGCCAGCAGCTTTAGGAGTTACACCGGGGAGCTGTTTTTT
>TRBD1|TRBV2|.|TRBJ1-1
CASSGGTGGTEAFF
TGTGCCAGCAGTGGGGGGACAGGGGGCACTGAAGCTTTCTTT
>.|TRBV5-1|once|TRBJ2-7
CASSSHPYEQYF
TGCGCCAGCAGCTCCCACCCCTACGAGCAGTACTTC